The 21 T cell receptor beta chains below all came from one sample that was sequenced in a study of identical twins. Via MiXCR, TCRdb re-called the 5' RACE reads, giving one row per CDR3 protein. The sample includes 200,000 to 300,000 distinct CDR3 sequences, approximately 7% of them seen just once. The same specimen was also included in a second study, on yellow fever vaccine responses in identical twins.

Specimen: memory (CD45RO+) T cells sorted from blood. The receptors originated from a woman between 18 and 30 years old in good health.

This clonotype was recorded at least ten times. The chain couples TRBV4-1 to TRBJ1-6; D gene ambiguous. V lost 5 bases, J lost 5 bases, and 13 bases lay in between. Germline V lookup: CDR1 MGHRA, CDR2 YSYEKL. CDR3 size: 15 residues. CDR3 sequence reads: CASSYPRGDNSPLHF. CDR3 sequence (DNA): TGCGCCAGCAGCTACCCACGCGGCGATAATTCACCCCTCCACTTT.

The sample holds one count of this clonotype. The chain combines TRBV28 with TRBJ2-7, with TRBD1 identical over 7 bases. CDR3 size: 13 residues. V lost 7 bases and J lost 6; bases outside the gene matches: 9. Germline lookup yields CDR1 MDHEN and CDR2 SYDVKM. CDR3 loop: CASILQGVGEQYF. The DNA for the CDR3 is TGTGCCAGCATTTTGCAGGGGGTAGGCGAGCAGTACTTC.

This clonotype occurred many times. The rearrangement joins TRBV20-1 to TRBJ1-5; D ambiguous. The V and J ends lost 5 bases and 0 bases respectively, with 17 bases between them. CDR1 is DFQATT, CDR2 SNEGSKA, per germline (reference sequence). The CDR3 covers 16 residues. CDR3 DNA: TGCAGTGCTCAACCCTACTCCTGGTATAGCAATCAGCCCCAGCATTTT. This sequence encodes CSAQPYSWYSNQPQHF.

The chain's CDR3 is CASSRAGTGKETQYF. In nucleotides, the CDR3 is TGTGCCAGCAGCCGGGCAGGGACAGGAAAAGAGACCCAGTACTTC. This chain uses TRBV3-1 with TRBJ2-5, with 8 positions matching TRBD1. The trim removed 4 bases at V and 3 bases at J, leaving 7 bases unmatched. The CDR3 extends over 15 amino acids. Germline V gives CDR1 LGHDT, CDR2 YNNKEL (reference sequence).

Many counts were recorded for this clonotype. The chain joins TRBV10-2 to TRBJ2-5; 7 bases map to TRBD1. Germline trimming cut 2 bases from V and 7 bases from J; bases unmatched to any gene: 10. This CDR3 is 15 amino acids long. Germline V gene sequence: CDR1 WSHSY, CDR2 SAAADI. CDR3 residues: CASSEQQGLLGTQYF. The CDR3 DNA reads TGCGCCAGCAGTGAGCAACAGGGGCTCCTGGGGACCCAGTACTTC.

At least ten counts were recorded for this clonotype. The CDR3 DNA sequence: TGTGCCAGCAGCTTAGATATGTTGGAGTCTGAAGCTTTCTTT. Amino acids: CASSLDMLESEAFF. The genes are TRBV7-9 and TRBJ1-1; no firm D call. The CDR3 covers 14 residues. The germline CDR1 and CDR2 sequences are SEHNR and FQNEAQ (reference sequence). The V gene lost 1 base and the J gene lost 6 bases, with 12 bases spanning the gap.

This clonotype has at least ten counts. The chain has TRBV5-4 and TRBJ2-2; weak D call: TRBD1 (6 bases). The germline gives CDR1 SGHNT, CDR2 YYREEE (reference sequence). The CDR3 is made up of 15 amino acids. V shed 4 bases and J shed 5 bases, with 15 bases lying between them. CDR3 protein: CASSQGPQGTGELFF. As DNA, the CDR3 is TGTGCCAGCAGCCAGGGACCTCAGGGGACCGGGGAGCTGTTTTTT.

The chain has TRBV11-2 and TRBJ1-4; maybe TRBD1 (5 bases). The V end was cut by 0 bases, the J end by 6 bases, with 11 bases between. This CDR3 has 15 amino acids. The germline CDR1 and CDR2 sequences are SGHAT and FQNNGV. CDR3: CASSLDGTKDEKLFF. In nucleotides, the CDR3 is TGTGCCAGCAGCTTAGACGGGACGAAGGATGAAAAACTGTTTTTT. Based on the CDR3 plus reference TRBV11-2 and TRBJ1-4, the full variable domain is EAGVAQSPRYKIIEKRQSVAFWCNPISGHATLYWYQQILGQGPKLLIQFQNNGVVDDSQLPKDRFSAERLKGVDSTLKIQPAKLEDSAVYLCASSLDGTKDEKLFFGSGTQLSVL.

Ten or more counts support this clonotype. The CDR3 nucleotides are TGTGCCAGCACCCCTGGAGCTAGCGGTTTAGGGGAGCTGTTTTTT. This translates into CASTPGASGLGELFF. The rearrangement uses TRBV12-3 or TRBV12-4 and TRBJ2-2; the match to TRBD2 covers 7 bases. J was trimmed by 8 bases and V by 7 bases; bases with no gene match: 13. The CDR3 covers 15 residues.

V usage is TRBV5-4 and J usage is TRBJ1-2, with 7 positions matching TRBD1. Germline trimming cut 0 bases from V and 12 bases from J; bases unmatched to any gene: 2. Germline V gene lookup returns CDR1 SGHNT and CDR2 YYREEE (reference sequence). CDR3 length: 11 residues. DNA of the CDR3: TGTGCCAGCAGCTTGGGACAGGGTAACACCTTC. Amino acids: CASSLGQGNTF.

This clonotype came up a few times. The V call is TRBV28, the J call TRBJ2-5; a weak D match, TRBD2 (7 bases). Between the trimmed V and J ends, which lost 7 bases and 4 bases, there was a span of 16 bases. The CDR3 length is 14 residues. The V gene's germline CDR1 is MDHEN and CDR2 SYDVKM. The CDR3, as DNA: TGTGCCAGCATCAAGGGGGGGGGCGGAGAGACCCAGTACTTC. Translation: CASIKGGGGETQYF.

This sequence joins TRBV12-3 or TRBV12-4 and TRBJ2-5, with D tentatively TRBD2 (7 bases). V was clipped by 2 bases and J by 5 bases, with 21 bases between them. CDR3 length: 17 amino acids. CDR3 in DNA: TGTGCCAGCAGTTTATCGGGGGTGGGGGGGCCTTTGGAGACCCAGTACTTC. Translating gives CASSLSGVGGPLETQYF.

This clonotype has more than one count but fewer than ten. Mismatch with germline at one junction end may stem from a read error. The rearrangement uses TRBV15 and TRBJ1-2; D is unresolved. Germline V lookup: CDR1 LNHNV, CDR2 YYDKDF (reference sequence). The CDR3 runs 11 residues. The CDR3 nucleotides are TGTGCCACCGGCAGCAACTATGGCTACACCTTC. Amino acid sequence: CATGSNYGYTF.

This clonotype was counted many times. In nucleotides, the CDR3 is TGTGCCACCAGTGACCCTTTACCTTCTAGCGGGGGGGCAGATACGCAGTATTTT. It is translated as CATSDPLPSSGGADTQYF. This chain links TRBV24-1 with TRBJ2-3, with 12 bases fitting TRBD2. The CDR3 contains 18 residues. The V segment lost 4 bases and the J segment 4 bases; nucleotides outside the gene matches: 11. Germline V gives CDR1 KGHDR, CDR2 SFDVKD.

The rearrangement links TRBV27 to TRBJ2-5; TRBD1 matches 8 bases. V was clipped by 5 bases and J by 5 bases; unmatched bases: 7. The germline V gene encodes CDR1 MNHEY and CDR2 SMNVEV (reference sequence). This CDR3 has 14 residues. The CDR3 DNA is TGTGCCAGCAGTGACGGACAGGGAAGCGAGACCCAGTACTTC. It specifies CASSDGQGSETQYF.

V is TRBV20-1 and J is TRBJ1-1; no clear D. V lost 4 bases and J 8 bases, leaving 8 bases between the germline ends. In germline, CDR1 is DFQATT, CDR2 SNEGSKA (reference sequence). This CDR3 contains 10 residues. CDR3 loop: CSANPSEAFF. DNA for the CDR3: TGCAGTGCTAATCCTTCGGAAGCTTTCTTT.

There are many counts of this clonotype. V and J are TRBV7-8 and TRBJ1-1; TRBD1 aligns across 9 bases. The CDR3 is 15 amino acids. Trimming at V came to 6 bases and at J to 1 base, leaving 6 bases not matched to a gene. Looked up from germline, CDR1 is SGHVS and CDR2 is FQNEAQ. CDR3 nucleotide sequence: TGTGCCAGCAGTCCGGGACAGGGAGGGAACACTGAAGCTTTCTTT. It specifies CASSPGQGGNTEAFF.

This sequence joins TRBV20-1 and TRBJ1-1; D unresolved. Looked up from germline, CDR1 is DFQATT and CDR2 is SNEGSKA (reference sequence). The length of the CDR3 is 12 residues. Trimming removed 6 bases at V and 2 bases at J, with 10 bases between. The CDR3 DNA reads TGCAGTGCAACCGGGGTTAACACTGAAGCTTTCTTT. Translation: CSATGVNTEAFF.

This clonotype was observed many times. The V call is TRBV28, the J call TRBJ2-1, with 14 positions matching TRBD2. Germline V gives CDR1 MDHEN, CDR2 SYDVKM. Trimming removed 6 bases from V and 1 base from J; junction bases left unmatched: 17. The CDR3 contains 21 residues. CDR3 DNA sequence: TGTGCCAGCAGCCTTACCCGACCGACTAGCGGGAGGGCCCTTTCCTACAATGAGCAGTTCTTC. Protein product: CASSLTRPTSGRALSYNEQFF. The full variable domain, completed using reference TRBV28 and TRBJ2-1, is DVKVTQSSRYLVKRTGEKVFLECVQDMDHENMFWYRQDPGLGLRLIYFSYDVKMKEKGDIPEGYSVSREKKERFSLILESASTNQTSMYLCASSLTRPTSGRALSYNEQFFGPGTRLTVL.

This clonotype was seen only a few times. For the CDR3, the DNA is TGTGCCAGCAGTCCCCTCCGGGAGGTTGTCACCGGGGAGCTGTTTTTT. Protein sequence: CASSPLREVVTGELFF. This chain links TRBV27 with TRBJ2-2; 7 bases match TRBD2. Trimming took 5 bases from V and 4 from J; bases not matched to a gene: 10. The CDR3 has 16 amino acids. Germline CDR1 is MNHEY and CDR2 is SMNVEV (reference sequence).

There are many counts of this clonotype. V is TRBV10-3 and J is TRBJ1-6, with D uncertain. Germline loops: CDR1 ENHRY, CDR2 SYGVKD. The CDR3 totals 14 residues. Trimming stripped 3 bases from V and 9 bases from J, with 12 bases between. Here the CDR3 reads CAISEKLFSSPLHF. DNA of the CDR3: TGTGCCATCAGTGAAAAGCTTTTCAGTTCACCCCTCCACTTT.